The entry below gives a single T cell receptor beta chain sequence along with its context. Its cognate antigen is unknown. V lost 4 bases, J lost 4 bases, and 5 bases stayed unmatched. The length of the CDR3 is 15 residues. Per the germline V gene, CDR1 is SGHNT and CDR2 is YYREEE (reference sequence). The data originate from a study of T cells in localized non-small cell lung cancer. Data came from immunoSEQ multiplex PCR; TCRdb stores just in-frame clones and leaves some out. The sample has 50,000 to 55,000 clones, around four fifths seen once. Broader study findings: There was an association of higher blood T cell density with longer overall survival. It remains possible that heterogeneity exists, since only one tumor region was sequenced.

The chain joins TRBV5-4 to TRBJ1-5, with 10 bases lining up with TRBD1. The clonotype originates from a man between 40 and 75 years old with stage III lung adenocarcinoma. The source material was peripheral blood mononuclear cells, sampled before any cancer treatment. The CDR3: CASSPDRGVNQPQHF. CDR3 sequence (DNA): TGTGCCAGCAGCCCGGACAGGGGGGTAAATCAGCCCCAGCATTTT. Filled out from reference TRBV5-4 and TRBJ1-5, the complete variable domain reads ETGVTQSPTHLIKTRGQQVTLRCSSQSGHNTVSWYQQALGQGPQFIFQYYREEENGRGNFPPRFSGLQFPNYSSELNVNALELDDSALYLCASSPDRGVNQPQHFGDGTRLSIL.